What follows is one T cell receptor (beta chain) and its context. Its target is not known. Approximately 30,000 T cell genomes (around 200 ng DNA) went into each sorted-subset replicate. This table comes from immunoSEQ multiplex PCR, and its TCRdb copy is limited to in-frame clones, with some not included. The table shows about 1.1 million clones, with 70% to 80% occurring only once. This CDR3 region has 16 residues. Germline V gives CDR1 MNHEY, CDR2 SVGAGI. Trimming stripped 0 bases from V and 7 bases from J, with 19 bases between. Among the donors, all were Caucasian adults who lived in Nashville, Tennessee. This sample was included in a study of shared clonotypes between healthy human individuals. Study observations and caveats: Generally, naive subsets (rather than memory subsets) showed larger estimated richness.

This rearrangement joins TRBV6-5 to TRBJ2-7; D may correspond to TRBD1 or TRBD2 (5 bases each). This clonotype originated in a man younger than 35 in good health. Some clones in this sample may be carry-over from other donors' samples. Material for sequencing was memory CD4+ T cells from PBMCs. Sample subset: CD45RA-negative fraction. The CDR3 bases are TGTGCCAGCAGTTACTCGTGGAAAGGGGAGCGAGGGGAGCAGTACTTC. Translating gives CASSYSWKGERGEQYF.